This T cell receptor beta chain appears in the sequencing data of a study of tumor and adjacent non-tumor tissue in lung cancer. Germline V gene sequence: CDR1 MGHRA, CDR2 YSYEKL. With 0 bases clipped from V and 6 bases from J, the junction kept 13 bases outside the gene matches. The CDR3 has 18 amino acids. The template was RNA from unsorted bulk tissue. Distant lung tissue was collected more than 3 cm away from the tumor edge. The library came from three nested PCR rounds adapted from ARM-PCR protocols. TCRdb recomputed calls from the multiplex PCR reads with MiXCR, one row per CDR3 protein. The sample yields 60,000 to 85,000 distinct CDR3 sequences, around 80% seen once.

This sequence originates from a man aged 60 to 75 with non-small cell lung cancer. This chain connects TRBV4-1 to TRBJ2-1; 8 nucleotides match TRBD2. Specimen: distant non-tumor lung tissue. The CDR3 protein is CASSQEGLGLVAFNEQFF. The CDR3 DNA sequence: TGCGCCAGCAGCCAAGAGGGACTAGGACTAGTGGCCTTCAATGAGCAGTTCTTC.